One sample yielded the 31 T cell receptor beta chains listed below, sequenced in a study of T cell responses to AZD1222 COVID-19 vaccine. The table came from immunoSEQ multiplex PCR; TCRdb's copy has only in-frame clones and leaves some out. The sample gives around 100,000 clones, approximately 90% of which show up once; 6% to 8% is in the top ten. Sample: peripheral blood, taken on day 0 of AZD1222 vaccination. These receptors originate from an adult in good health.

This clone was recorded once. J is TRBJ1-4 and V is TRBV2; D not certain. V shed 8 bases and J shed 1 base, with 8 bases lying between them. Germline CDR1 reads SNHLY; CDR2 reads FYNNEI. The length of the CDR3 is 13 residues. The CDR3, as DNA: TGTGCCAGCCGGACGGGAACTAATGAAAAACTGTTTTTT. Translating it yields CASRTGTNEKLFF.

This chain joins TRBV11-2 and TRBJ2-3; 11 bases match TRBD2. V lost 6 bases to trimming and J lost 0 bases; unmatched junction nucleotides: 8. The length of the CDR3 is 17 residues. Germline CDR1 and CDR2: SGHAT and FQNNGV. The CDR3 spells CASSGLAGGRSTDTQYF. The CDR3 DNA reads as TGTGCCAGCAGTGGGCTAGCGGGGGGCCGAAGCACAGATACGCAGTATTTT.

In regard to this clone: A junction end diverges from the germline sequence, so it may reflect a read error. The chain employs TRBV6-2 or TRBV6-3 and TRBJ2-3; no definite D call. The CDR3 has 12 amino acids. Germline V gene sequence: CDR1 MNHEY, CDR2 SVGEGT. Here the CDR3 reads CASSHSSHTQYF. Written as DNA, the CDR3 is TGTGCCAGCAGTCACTCCTCCCATACGCAGTATTTT.

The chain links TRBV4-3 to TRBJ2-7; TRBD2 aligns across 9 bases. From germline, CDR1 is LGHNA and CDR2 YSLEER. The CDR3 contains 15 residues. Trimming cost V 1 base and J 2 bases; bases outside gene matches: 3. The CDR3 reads CASSQVLAGTYEQYF. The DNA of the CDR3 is TGCGCCAGCAGCCAAGTCCTAGCGGGAACCTACGAGCAGTACTTC.

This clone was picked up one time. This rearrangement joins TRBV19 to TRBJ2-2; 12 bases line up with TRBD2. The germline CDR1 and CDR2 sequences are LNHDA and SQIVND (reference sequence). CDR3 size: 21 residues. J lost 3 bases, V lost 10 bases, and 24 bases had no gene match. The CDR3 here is CATPNRPASGRAGMYTGELFF. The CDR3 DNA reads TGTGCCACTCCAAACCGGCCGGCTAGCGGGAGGGCCGGGATGTACACCGGGGAGCTGTTTTTT.

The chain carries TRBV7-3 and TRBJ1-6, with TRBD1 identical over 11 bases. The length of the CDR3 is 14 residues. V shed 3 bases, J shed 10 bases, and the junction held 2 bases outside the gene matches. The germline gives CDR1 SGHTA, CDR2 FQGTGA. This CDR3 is CASSFGTGGSPLHF. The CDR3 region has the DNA TGTGCCAGCAGCTTTGGGACAGGGGGATCACCCCTCCACTTT.

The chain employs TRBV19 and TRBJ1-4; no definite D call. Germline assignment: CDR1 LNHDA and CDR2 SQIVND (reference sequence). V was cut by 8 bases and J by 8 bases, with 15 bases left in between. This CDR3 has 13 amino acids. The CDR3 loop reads CASRADRGEKLFF. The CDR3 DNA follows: TGTGCCAGTCGGGCGGATCGTGGGGAAAAACTGTTTTTT.

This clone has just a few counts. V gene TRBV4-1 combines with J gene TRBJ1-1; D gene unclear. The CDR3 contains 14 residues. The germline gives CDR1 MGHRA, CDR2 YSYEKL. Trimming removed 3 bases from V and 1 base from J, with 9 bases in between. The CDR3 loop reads CASSQRFGNTEAFF. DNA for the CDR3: TGCGCCAGCAGCCAGCGCTTCGGGAACACTGAAGCTTTCTTT.

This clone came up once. CDR3: CASRTQGAPTEAFF. The CDR3 coding sequence is TGCGCCAGCAGGACCCAGGGGGCGCCCACTGAAGCTTTCTTT. The J gene is TRBJ1-1, the V gene TRBV5-1; TRBD1 matches at 8 bases. Losses at the gene ends were 5 bases for V and 4 bases for J; bases not matched to a gene: 7. CDR3 length: 14 residues. Germline CDR1 SGHRS, CDR2 YFSETQ.

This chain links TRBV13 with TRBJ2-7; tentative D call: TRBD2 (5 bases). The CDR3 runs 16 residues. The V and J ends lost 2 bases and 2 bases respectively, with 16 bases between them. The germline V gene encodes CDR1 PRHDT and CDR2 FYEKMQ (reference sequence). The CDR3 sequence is CASSLRLAGWAYEQYF. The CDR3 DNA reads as TGTGCCAGCAGCTTAAGGCTAGCTGGGTGGGCCTACGAGCAGTACTTC.

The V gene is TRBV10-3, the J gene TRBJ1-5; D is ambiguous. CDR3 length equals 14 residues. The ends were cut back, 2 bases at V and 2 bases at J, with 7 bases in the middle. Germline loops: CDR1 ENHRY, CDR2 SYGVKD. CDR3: CAISEGPGNQPQHF. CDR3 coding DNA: TGTGCCATCAGTGAGGGGCCGGGCAATCAGCCCCAGCATTTT.

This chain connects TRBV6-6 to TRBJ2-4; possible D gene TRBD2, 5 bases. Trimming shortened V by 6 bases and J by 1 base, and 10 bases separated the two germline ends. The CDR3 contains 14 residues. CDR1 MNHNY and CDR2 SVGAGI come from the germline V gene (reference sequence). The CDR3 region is CASSPGFAKNIQYF. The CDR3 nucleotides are TGTGCCAGCAGCCCGGGGTTTGCCAAAAACATTCAGTACTTC.

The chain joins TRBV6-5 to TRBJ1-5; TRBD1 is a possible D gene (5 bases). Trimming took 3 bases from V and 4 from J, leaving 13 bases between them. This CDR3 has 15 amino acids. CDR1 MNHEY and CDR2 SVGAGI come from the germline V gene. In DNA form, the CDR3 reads TGTGCCAGCAGTTATGGTTCAGGGTTGAATCAGCCCCAGCATTTT. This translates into CASSYGSGLNQPQHF.

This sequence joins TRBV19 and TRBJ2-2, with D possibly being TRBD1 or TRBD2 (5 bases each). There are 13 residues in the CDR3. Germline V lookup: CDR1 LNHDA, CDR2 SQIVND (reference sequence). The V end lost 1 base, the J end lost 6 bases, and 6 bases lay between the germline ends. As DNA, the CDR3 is TGTGCCAGTAGTATAGTGGGGGCCGGGGAGCTGTTTTTT. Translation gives CASSIVGAGELFF.

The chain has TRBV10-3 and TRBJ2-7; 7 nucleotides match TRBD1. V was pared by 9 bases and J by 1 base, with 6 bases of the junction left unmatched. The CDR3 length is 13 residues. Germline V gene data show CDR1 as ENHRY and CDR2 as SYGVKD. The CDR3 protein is CAITRDSSYEQYF. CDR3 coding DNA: TGTGCCATAACCCGGGACAGTTCCTACGAGCAGTACTTC.

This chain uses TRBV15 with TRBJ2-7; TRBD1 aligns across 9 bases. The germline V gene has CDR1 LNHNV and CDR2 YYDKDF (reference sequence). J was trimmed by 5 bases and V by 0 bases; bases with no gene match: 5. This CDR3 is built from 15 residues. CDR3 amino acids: CATSRDGQGFDEQYF. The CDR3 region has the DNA TGTGCCACCAGCAGAGATGGACAGGGGTTTGACGAGCAGTACTTC.

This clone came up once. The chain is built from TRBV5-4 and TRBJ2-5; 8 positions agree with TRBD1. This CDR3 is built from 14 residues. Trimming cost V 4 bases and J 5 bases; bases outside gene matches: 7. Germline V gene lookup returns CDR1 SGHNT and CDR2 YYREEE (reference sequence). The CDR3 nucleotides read TGTGCCAGCAGCAGATCAGGGGGCAAGGAGACCCAGTACTTC. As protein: CASSRSGGKETQYF.

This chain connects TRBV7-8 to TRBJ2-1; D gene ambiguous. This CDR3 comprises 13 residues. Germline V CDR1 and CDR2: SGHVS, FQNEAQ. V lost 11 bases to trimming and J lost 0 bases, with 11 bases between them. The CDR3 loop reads CAPTVVSYNEQFF. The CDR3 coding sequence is TGTGCCCCCACAGTAGTCTCCTACAATGAGCAGTTCTTC.

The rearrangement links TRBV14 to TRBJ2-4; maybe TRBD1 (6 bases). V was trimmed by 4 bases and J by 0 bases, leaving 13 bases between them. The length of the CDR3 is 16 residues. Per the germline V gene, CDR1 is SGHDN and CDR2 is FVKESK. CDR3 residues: CASSPGAGIAKNIQYF. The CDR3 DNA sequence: TGTGCCAGCAGCCCAGGGGCAGGGATAGCCAAAAACATTCAGTACTTC.

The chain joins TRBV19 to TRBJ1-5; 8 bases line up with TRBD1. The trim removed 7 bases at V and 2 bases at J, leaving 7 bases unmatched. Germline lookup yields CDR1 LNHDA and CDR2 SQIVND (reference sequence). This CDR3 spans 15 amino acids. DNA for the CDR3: TGTGCCAGTATAGATACAGGGGGTCGCAATCAGCCCCAGCATTTT. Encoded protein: CASIDTGGRNQPQHF.

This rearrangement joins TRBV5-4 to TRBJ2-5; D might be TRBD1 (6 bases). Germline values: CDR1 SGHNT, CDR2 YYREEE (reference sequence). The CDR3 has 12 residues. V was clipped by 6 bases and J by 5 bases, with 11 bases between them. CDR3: CASKGDGETQYF. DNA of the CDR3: TGTGCCAGCAAGGGGGATGGTGAGACCCAGTACTTC.

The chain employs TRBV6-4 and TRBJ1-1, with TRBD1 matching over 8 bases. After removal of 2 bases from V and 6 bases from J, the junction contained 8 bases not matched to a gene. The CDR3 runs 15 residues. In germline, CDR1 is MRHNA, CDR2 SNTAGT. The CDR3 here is CASSDGQGRVPEAFF. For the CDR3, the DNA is TGTGCCAGCAGTGACGGACAGGGAAGGGTGCCTGAAGCTTTCTTT.

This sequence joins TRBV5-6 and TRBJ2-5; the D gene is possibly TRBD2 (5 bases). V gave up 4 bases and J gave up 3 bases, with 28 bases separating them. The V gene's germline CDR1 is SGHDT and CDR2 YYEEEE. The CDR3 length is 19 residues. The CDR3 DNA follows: TGTGCCAGCAGCCCCCGGCAGAGAGGTTCAGCGAGGGAAAAAGAGACCCAGTACTTC. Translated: CASSPRQRGSAREKETQYF.

Here the CDR3 reads CASSNGPFSYEQYF. In DNA form, the CDR3 reads TGCGCCAGCAGCAATGGACCTTTCTCCTACGAGCAGTACTTC. The V call is TRBV5-1, the J call TRBJ2-7; no clear D gene. Germline V lookup: CDR1 SGHRS, CDR2 YFSETQ. The V end was cut by 4 bases, the J end by 0 bases, with 11 bases between. CDR3 length: 14 residues.

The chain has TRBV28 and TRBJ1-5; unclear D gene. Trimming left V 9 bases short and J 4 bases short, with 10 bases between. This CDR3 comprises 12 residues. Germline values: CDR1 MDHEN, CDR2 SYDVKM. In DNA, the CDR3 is TGTGCCAGTGGAGAGGGAAATCAGCCCCAGCATTTT. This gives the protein CASGEGNQPQHF.

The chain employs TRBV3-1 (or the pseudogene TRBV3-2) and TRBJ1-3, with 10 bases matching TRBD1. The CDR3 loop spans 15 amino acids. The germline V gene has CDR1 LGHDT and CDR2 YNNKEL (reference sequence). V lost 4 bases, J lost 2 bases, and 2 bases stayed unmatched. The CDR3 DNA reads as TGTGCCAGCAGCCGGGGACAGGGGACTGGAAACACCATATATTTT. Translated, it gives CASSRGQGTGNTIYF.

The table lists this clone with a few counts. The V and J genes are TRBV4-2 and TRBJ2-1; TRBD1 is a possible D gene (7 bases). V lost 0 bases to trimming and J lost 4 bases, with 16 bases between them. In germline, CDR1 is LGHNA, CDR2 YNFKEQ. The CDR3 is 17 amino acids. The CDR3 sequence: CASSQDQGDLKYNEQFF. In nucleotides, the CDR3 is TGTGCCAGCAGCCAAGATCAGGGGGACTTAAAATACAATGAGCAGTTCTTC.

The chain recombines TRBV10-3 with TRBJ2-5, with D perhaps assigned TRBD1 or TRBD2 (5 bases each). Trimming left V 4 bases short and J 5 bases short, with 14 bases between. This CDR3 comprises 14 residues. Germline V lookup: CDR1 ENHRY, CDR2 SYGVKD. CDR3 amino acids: CAISGWQGGETQYF. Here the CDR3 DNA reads TGTGCCATCAGTGGGTGGCAGGGCGGGGAGACCCAGTACTTC.

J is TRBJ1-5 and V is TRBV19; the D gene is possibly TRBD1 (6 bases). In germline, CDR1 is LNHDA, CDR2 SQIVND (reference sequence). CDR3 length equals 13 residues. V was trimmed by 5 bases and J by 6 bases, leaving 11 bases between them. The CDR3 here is CASSETGLQPQHF. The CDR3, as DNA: TGTGCCAGTAGTGAGACAGGACTTCAGCCCCAGCATTTT.

In DNA, the CDR3 is TGCAGCGTTTCGACGGACTATGGCTACACCTTC. Protein sequence: CSVSTDYGYTF. The rearrangement links TRBV29-1 to TRBJ1-2; unclear D gene. The CDR3 is 11 amino acids. CDR1 and CDR2 (germline): SQVTM, ANQGSEA. The germline V and J ends were trimmed by 5 bases and 3 bases, with 7 bases remaining between them. Full variable domain (missing parts from reference TRBV29-1 and TRBJ1-2): SAVISQKPSRDICQRGTSLTIQCQVDSQVTMMFWYRQQPGQSLTLIATANQGSEATYESGFVIDKFPISRPNLTFSTLTVSNMSPEDSSIYLCSVSTDYGYTFGSGTRLTVV.

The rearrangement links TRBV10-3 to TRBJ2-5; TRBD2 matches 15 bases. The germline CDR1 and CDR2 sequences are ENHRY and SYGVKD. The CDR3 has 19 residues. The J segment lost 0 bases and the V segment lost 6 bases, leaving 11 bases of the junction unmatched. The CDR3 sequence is CAIRPGLAGGGEYQETQYF. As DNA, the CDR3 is TGTGCCATCAGGCCGGGACTAGCGGGAGGTGGGGAGTACCAAGAGACCCAGTACTTC.